This T cell receptor (beta chain) was recovered during a study of T-cell memory formation after mild COVID-19. General study points: Confirmation was lacking for SARS-CoV-2 specificity of second-wave clones that peaked on day 37. While clones contracting from day 15 to 85 were balanced between CD4 and CD8, later expanders leaned CD4+.

TCRdb redid the calling of the 5' RACE reads with MiXCR, one entry per CDR3 protein. Among more than 150,000 distinct CDR3 sequences listed, around a fifth were seen once. This clonotype has just a few counts. Its antigen is as yet unknown. Looked up from germline, CDR1 is SGHVT and CDR2 is SQSDAQ. V shed 5 bases and J shed 4 bases, with 12 bases lying between them. There are 13 residues in the CDR3. The V gene is TRBV7-4, the J gene TRBJ2-7, with D perhaps matching TRBD2 (6 bases). The receptor was isolated from an adult woman who had mild COVID-19 (a few samples of this study predate the infection). Cell type and time point are not known. The sample consisted of PBMCs or a T cell subset sorted from them (not recorded which). Written as DNA, the CDR3 is TGTGCCAGCAGCAGATGGGGGGATTACGAGCAGTACTTC. It codes for CASSRWGDYEQYF.